Sequencing of this T cell receptor beta chain was carried out in a study of tumor-infiltrating lymphocytes in primary liver carcinoma. Study-wide points: Top clones occupying all five tumor regions numbered only about 8-25%. The study found a significantly higher top-250-clone fraction in tumors than in blood (p = 0.039).

Germline values: CDR1 SGHAT, CDR2 FQNNGV. This CDR3 is 19 amino acids long. TCR beta cDNA was reverse-transcribed from approximately 0.45 ug of total RNA. The reaction used a constant-region primer and ProtoScript II reverse transcriptase. The TCR beta library was amplified through three nested multiplex PCR rounds in a modified ARM-PCR procedure. With TRBV1-TRBV30 forward primers and a C-beta reverse primer, the first two PCR rounds were run for approximately 10 cycles each. TCRdb reprocessed the multiplex PCR reads with MiXCR, giving one entry per CDR3 protein. This sample carries fewer than 90,000 distinct CDR3 sequences, approximately 72% of them seen once, and the ten largest clones take 19%. With respect to this clonotype: Its target is unknown. This CDR3 fails to terminate in the conserved phenylalanine or tryptophan, so it likely reflects a read error.

Co-extraction yielded RNA and DNA from around 20-30 mg of unsorted bulk tissue. Sampling of each tumor involved five separate regions. The sample consisted of liver tumor tissue from sampling region 1. The subset is: tumor region T1, superior pole. This TCR derives from a man aged 40-50 years with primary liver carcinoma and hepatitis B virus infection. The J gene is TRBJ2-2, the V gene TRBV11-2, with TRBD1 as a possible D gene (6 bases). Here the CDR3 reads CARSLDRGGVHPNTGELFL. The DNA for the CDR3 is TGTGCCAGAAGCTTAGATCGAGGGGGAGTGCACCCGAACACCGGGGAGCTGTTTCTT.